The clone carrying this T cell receptor (beta chain) has only one observation. What it recognizes is unknown. This entry comes from a study of T cells in Graves' hyperthyroidism and ophthalmopathy. The germline V and J ends were trimmed by 5 bases and 3 bases, with 11 bases remaining between them. The CDR3 runs 13 residues. Germline V gives CDR1 SNHLY, CDR2 FYNNEI. The source material, RNA transcripts, was used to amplify TCR beta CDR3 regions. A first-round RT-PCR of the TCR CDR3 used the HTBI primer set. Using its own MiXCR run on the multiplex PCR reads, TCRdb lists one record per CDR3 protein. This sample carries hundreds of thousands of distinct CDR3 sequences, 46% of them seen once, and the ten largest clones take 8.2%. Study-level points and caveats: Ophthalmopathy and stable hyperthyroidism were told apart by a 13 V-J model. A median about 6.2 months before onset, the model predicted ophthalmopathy.

These patients, aged 18 to 65, had recently diagnosed hyperthyroidism lasting under 2 months. Used for diagnoses were clinical symptoms, serum thyroxine and TRAb, thyroid ultrasound and orbital computed tomography. This chain connects TRBV2 to TRBJ2-7; D assignment may be TRBD1 or TRBD2 (6 bases each). Source material: peripheral blood or thyroid tissue (not recorded which). This receptor was identified in a woman aged 18-29 years with Graves' hyperthyroidism. The CDR3 nucleotides are TGTGCCAGCAGTTGGAGGGGGGACTACGAGCAGTACTTC. Protein: CASSWRGDYEQYF.